This TCR beta chain was identified during a study of T cell responses to AZD1222 COVID-19 vaccine. General study findings and limits: As reported, nearly half of all spike-specific TCRs target variant regions that are unmutated. Distributed over spike, vaccine-associated CD4 TCRs predominated at 160-218 and 743-854. Repertoire sampling was restricted to post-peak T cell response timepoints.

V was cut by 5 bases and J by 8 bases, with 21 bases left in between. This CDR3 has 16 residues. Germline V gives CDR1 SGHVS, CDR2 FNYEAQ. Sequencing was performed with immunoSEQ multiplex PCR; in TCRdb, only in-frame clones are kept and a portion is missing. Counted here are roughly 140,000 clones, roughly nine tenths occurring once; the ten biggest clones make up approximately 1.8%. Details on this clone: The antigen is not known.

Sequenced here: peripheral blood, sampled 28 days after the second AZD1222 dose. This TCR came from an adult who received the AZD1222 COVID-19 vaccine. This rearrangement joins TRBV7-6 to TRBJ1-4, with D maybe TRBD1 (6 bases). CDR3 sequence: CASSPHFPGTSEKLFF. The CDR3 DNA follows: TGTGCCAGCAGCCCACATTTCCCCGGGACATCGGAAAAACTGTTTTTT.